The 15 T cell receptor beta chains below come from one sample, sequenced in a study of T cells in Graves' hyperthyroidism and ophthalmopathy. RNA transcripts provided the source from which TCR beta CDR3 regions were amplified. Using the HTBI primer set, a first-round RT-PCR was run on the TCR CDR3. In TCRdb, the multiplex PCR reads were re-called with MiXCR into one record per CDR3 protein. This sample has 330,000 or so distinct CDR3 sequences, with roughly 19% found just once. The sample taken for sequencing was blood. These receptors were taken from a man aged 50-60 years with Graves' ophthalmopathy.

This clonotype was recorded many times. The rearrangement uses TRBV7-2 and TRBJ2-3; maybe TRBD2 (6 bases). CDR1 SGHTA and CDR2 FQGNSA come from the germline V gene. The V end was cut by 5 bases, the J end by 3 bases, with 21 bases between. The CDR3 consists of 17 residues. DNA for the CDR3: TGTGCCAGCAGCCCGAGGGCGTCGGGAGAGTTTACAGATACGCAGTATTTT. Amino acids: CASSPRASGEFTDTQYF.

The J gene is TRBJ2-7, the V gene TRBV5-6, with TRBD2 matching 10 bases. Germline assignment: CDR1 SGHDT and CDR2 YYEEEE. CDR3 size: 13 residues. With 2 bases clipped from V and 7 bases from J, the junction kept 3 bases outside the gene matches. CDR3 residues: CASSFPSGSEQYF. The CDR3 DNA reads as TGTGCCAGCAGCTTTCCTAGCGGGAGTGAGCAGTACTTC.

This clonotype was found once. The rearrangement joins TRBV20-1 to TRBJ2-5, with 8 bases identical to TRBD1. V trimming: 5 bases; J trimming: 2 bases; junction bases outside the gene matches: 7. The CDR3 covers 14 residues. Germline CDR1 and CDR2: DFQATT and SNEGSKA (reference sequence). CDR3 residues: CSAFQGALQETQYF. In DNA form, the CDR3 reads TGCAGTGCTTTTCAGGGGGCGCTTCAAGAGACCCAGTACTTC.

The V call is TRBV5-5, the J call TRBJ2-7; D gene uncertain. V lost 0 bases and J 2 bases, leaving 12 bases between the germline ends. The CDR3 spans 15 residues. Germline CDR1 SGHKS, CDR2 YYEKEE (reference sequence). The CDR3: CASSLVGSITYEQYF. DNA for the CDR3: TGTGCCAGCAGCTTGGTAGGTAGCATAACCTACGAGCAGTACTTC.

This clonotype was found many times. This sequence joins TRBV28 and TRBJ2-3; 12 positions agree with TRBD2. The V gene end was trimmed by 2 bases and the J gene end by 5 bases; junction bases not matched to a gene: 5. The CDR3 spans 16 residues. Germline CDR1 is MDHEN and CDR2 is SYDVKM. The CDR3 DNA is TGTGCCAGCAGTTTAGCCGCGGGACTAGCGGGAGATACGCAGTATTTT. This codes for CASSLAAGLAGDTQYF.

The table lists this clonotype with many counts. This chain joins TRBV4-1 and TRBJ2-3; tentative D call: TRBD2 (8 bases). With 8 bases removed from V and 5 bases from J, the gap between germline ends came to 17 bases. Per germline, CDR1 MGHRA and CDR2 YSYEKL. The CDR3 totals 14 residues. The CDR3 here is CASSREGAGDTQYF. The CDR3 nucleotides are TGCGCCAGCTCCCGGGAGGGGGCTGGAGATACGCAGTATTTT.

The V and J genes are TRBV9 and TRBJ2-7, with 7 bases that match TRBD2. CDR1 is SGDLS and CDR2 is YYNGEE in the germline V gene. Losses at the gene ends were 0 bases for V and 3 bases for J; bases not matched to a gene: 6. The CDR3 sequence is 15 residues long. The CDR3 coding sequence is TGTGCCAGCAGCGTAGGGACGGGAGGAGGCTACGAGCAGTACTTC. Its translation is CASSVGTGGGYEQYF.

The chain has TRBV7-3 and TRBJ2-2; TRBD1 or TRBD2 may be the D gene (5 bases each). The V end was cut by 4 bases, the J end by 4 bases, with 16 bases between. Germline assignment: CDR1 SGHTA and CDR2 FQGTGA. The CDR3 extends over 16 amino acids. The CDR3 nucleotides are TGTGCCAGCAGCTCAATAGGGAGAGGGGTCACCGGGGAGCTGTTTTTT. It yields the protein CASSSIGRGVTGELFF.

This clonotype was counted many times. This chain connects TRBV2 to TRBJ2-2; D might be TRBD1 (5 bases). The V gene's germline CDR1 is SNHLY and CDR2 FYNNEI. The V end lost 6 bases, the J end lost 2 bases, and 7 bases lay between the germline ends. The CDR3 is 13 residues long. The CDR3 DNA sequence: TGTGCCAGCAGCAGGGAAAACACCGGGGAGCTGTTTTTT. It encodes CASSRENTGELFF.

This clonotype was seen repeatedly, ten times or more. This chain joins TRBV20-1 and TRBJ2-3; the D gene is possibly TRBD2 (6 bases). The CDR3 consists of 14 residues. The V gene lost 2 bases and the J gene lost 8 bases, with 17 bases spanning the gap. Germline CDR1 DFQATT, CDR2 SNEGSKA (reference sequence). The CDR3 region is CSARTFGVGGTQYF. The CDR3 DNA follows: TGCAGTGCTAGAACTTTCGGGGTGGGAGGTACGCAGTATTTT.

J is TRBJ2-1 and V is TRBV6-1; 14 nucleotides match TRBD2. The CDR3 consists of 14 residues. The V gene end was trimmed by 7 bases and the J gene end by 15 bases; junction bases not matched to a gene: 11. The germline V gene has CDR1 MNHNS and CDR2 SASEGT. CDR3 in amino acids: CASTLGLAGVPLFF. CDR3 nucleotides: TGTGCCAGCACCCTGGGACTAGCGGGAGTTCCTTTGTTCTTC.

The J gene is TRBJ1-3, the V gene TRBV12-3 or TRBV12-4, with D maybe TRBD1 (6 bases). This CDR3 has 15 amino acids. V gave up 7 bases and J gave up 0 bases, with 13 bases separating them. The CDR3 sequence is CASTLDRISGNTIYF. The CDR3 DNA is TGTGCCAGCACCCTCGACAGGATCTCTGGAAACACCATATATTTT.

Turning to this clonotype: A much larger clone lies a single base off, so this may be a read error. The chain is built from TRBV5-1 and TRBJ2-1; the D call may be TRBD1 or TRBD2 (5 bases each). From germline, CDR1 is SGHRS and CDR2 YFSETQ. CDR3 length: 20 amino acids. This CDR3 is CASAWVPGRETLSSHNEQFF. The CDR3 bases are TGCGCCAGCGCATGGGTACCTGGCAGGGAGACTCTAAGCTCCCACAATGAGCAGTTCTTC.

As to this clonotype: A much larger clone differs from this one at a single base, so this may be a read error. The chain uses TRBV14 and TRBJ2-1, with TRBD2 matching 7 bases. V shed 1 base and J 8 bases; nucleotides not matched to a gene: 11. The CDR3 loop spans 16 amino acids. Germline V gene sequence: CDR1 SGHDN, CDR2 FVKESK. CDR3 nucleotide sequence: TGTGCCAGCAGCCAAGGAAAGGGACTACGATTCGATGAGCAGTTCTTC. It encodes CASSQGKGLRFDEQFF.

This clonotype appeared many times. The gene calls are TRBV27 and TRBJ2-7; 10 bases match TRBD1. With 0 bases clipped from V and 3 bases from J, the junction kept 5 bases outside the gene matches. Germline V gene sequence: CDR1 MNHEY, CDR2 SMNVEV (reference sequence). This CDR3 spans 16 amino acids. CDR3 in amino acids: CASSLSWDRGSYEQYF. The CDR3 coding sequence is TGTGCCAGCAGTTTATCTTGGGACAGGGGTAGCTACGAGCAGTACTTC.